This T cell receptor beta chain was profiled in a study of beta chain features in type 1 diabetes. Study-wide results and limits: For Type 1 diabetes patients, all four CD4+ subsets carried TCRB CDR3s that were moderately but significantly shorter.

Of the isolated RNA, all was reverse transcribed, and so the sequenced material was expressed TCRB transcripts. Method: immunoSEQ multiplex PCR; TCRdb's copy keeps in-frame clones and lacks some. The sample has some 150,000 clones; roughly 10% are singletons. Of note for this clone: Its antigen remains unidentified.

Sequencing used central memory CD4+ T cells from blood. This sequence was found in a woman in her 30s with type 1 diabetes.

CDR3 residues: CANSQQGYEQYF. The CDR3 DNA sequence: TGTGCCAACAGCCAACAGGGATACGAGCAGTACTTC. This chain connects TRBV10-3 to TRBJ2-7; D is perhaps TRBD1 (6 bases). Germline values: CDR1 ENHRY, CDR2 SYGVKD. The CDR3 is 12 amino acids. The V end was cut by 10 bases, the J end by 4 bases, with 14 bases between.